The clone carrying this T cell receptor beta chain was counted a single time. The table came from immunoSEQ multiplex PCR; TCRdb's copy has only in-frame clones and leaves some out. The sample consists of some 240,000 clones, around 84% of them appearing once. This specimen comes from a study of blood T cell repertoires in COVID-19. The junction had 5 bases not matched to a gene; V was cut back by 1 base and J by 0 bases. There are 17 residues in the CDR3. Germline values: CDR1 MDHEN, CDR2 SYDVKM. What was sequenced was peripheral blood. This TCR was sampled from a human donor in a cohort sampled during active COVID-19. The chain is built from TRBV28 and TRBJ2-5; 10 bases map to TRBD1. The CDR3 region is CASSLYGQGVNQETQYF. The CDR3, as DNA: TGTGCCAGCAGTTTATATGGACAGGGGGTCAACCAAGAGACCCAGTACTTC.